Each of the 9 T cell receptor beta chains below was sequenced from the same sample in a study of blood T cell repertoires in COVID-19 (TCRdb year 2020). The receptor library was made with the immunoSEQ multiplex PCR assay. Sourced from immuneACCESS, this table was stored by TCRdb with only in-frame sequences that have V and J called. A share of the clones is absent; for the studies checked, an unresolved V gene accounts for under half, and the remainder has no known explanation. The sample includes over 150,000 clones, with around nine tenths observed a single time. The ten biggest clones cover less than 0.7% of the sample. The sample consisted of peripheral blood. These receptors were collected from a man in his 60s with COVID-19, enrolled during active disease.

The chain combines TRBV7-8 with TRBJ2-2; tentative D call: TRBD2 (6 bases). V lost 2 bases, J lost 4 bases, and 14 bases lay in between. The CDR3 has 16 residues. The germline V gene has CDR1 SGHVS and CDR2 FQNEAQ. CDR3 amino acids: CASSLIAARITGELFF. The CDR3 DNA follows: TGTGCCAGCAGCTTAATAGCGGCGCGGATCACCGGGGAGCTGTTTTTT.

Regarding this clone: The same CDR3 arises from other DNA sequences in this sample as well. The gene calls are TRBV18 and TRBJ2-1; the match to TRBD1 covers 9 bases. This CDR3 comprises 14 residues. With V trimmed by 3 bases and J by 6 bases, 3 bases remained unmatched. Germline V CDR1 and CDR2: KGHSH, LQKENI. CDR3 DNA: TGTGCCAGCTCACCGTTGGGACAGGGCAATGAGCAGTTCTTC. Its translation is CASSPLGQGNEQFF.

V and J are TRBV7-8 and TRBJ1-2, with a weak D call TRBD1 (5 bases). Germline CDR1 and CDR2: SGHVS and FQNEAQ. V lost 0 bases and J 4 bases, leaving 9 bases between the germline ends. The CDR3 runs 14 residues. The CDR3 DNA is TGTGCCAGCAGCTTAGCGGAGGGGACCTATGGCTACACCTTC. Translating it yields CASSLAEGTYGYTF.

This CDR3 is CASSYFDRRSNSPLHF. The CDR3 bases are TGTGCCAGCAGTTACTTCGACAGGCGAAGTAATTCACCCCTCCACTTT. The chain links TRBV6-5 to TRBJ1-6, with D tentatively TRBD1 (6 bases). Germline CDR1 and CDR2: MNHEY and SVGAGI. Between the trimmed V and J ends, which lost 1 base and 6 bases, there was a span of 13 bases. This CDR3 has 16 amino acids.

The chain couples TRBV7-9 to TRBJ2-5; 11 bases agree with TRBD1. The CDR3 length is 15 residues. Trimming at V came to 7 bases and at J to 4 bases, leaving 8 bases not matched to a gene. The germline V gene has CDR1 SEHNR and CDR2 FQNEAQ (reference sequence). The CDR3 spells CASTNRDRGGETQYF. DNA for the CDR3: TGTGCCAGCACCAACCGGGACAGGGGGGGAGAGACCCAGTACTTC.

The rearrangement joins TRBV19 to TRBJ1-2; TRBD1 matches 9 bases. The CDR3 is 15 residues long. The junction had 4 bases not matched to a gene; V was cut back by 5 bases and J by 0 bases. The germline V gene has CDR1 LNHDA and CDR2 SQIVND (reference sequence). CDR3 sequence reads: CASSAGQGANYGYTF. CDR3 DNA: TGTGCCAGTAGTGCGGGACAGGGCGCTAACTATGGCTACACCTTC. Full variable domain (outside the CDR3, taken from reference TRBV19 and TRBJ1-2): DGGITQSPKYLFRKEGQNVTLSCEQNLNHDAMYWYRQDPGQGLRLIYYSQIVNDFQKGDIAEGYSVSREKKESFPLTVTSAQKNPTAFYLCASSAGQGANYGYTFGSGTRLTVV.

The chain has TRBV9 and TRBJ2-2; 10 nucleotides match TRBD2. Per the germline V gene, CDR1 is SGDLS and CDR2 is YYNGEE. This CDR3 contains 17 residues. V trimming: 0 bases; J trimming: 2 bases; junction bases outside the gene matches: 4. Here the CDR3 DNA reads TGTGCCAGCAGCGTAGCATCTAGCGGGAGAAACACCGGGGAGCTGTTTTTT. It encodes CASSVASSGRNTGELFF.

This clone was picked up a small number of times. The chain combines TRBV6-4 with TRBJ2-3; tentative D call: TRBD2 (6 bases). The CDR3 totals 14 residues. V gave up 6 bases and J gave up 4 bases, with 14 bases separating them. The germline gives CDR1 MRHNA, CDR2 SNTAGT. CDR3 coding DNA: TGTGCCAGCAGCCCCCGCCGGGGGTCAGATACGCAGTATTTT. Residues: CASSPRRGSDTQYF.

J is TRBJ1-2 and V is TRBV28; 9 bases fit TRBD1. Germline assignment: CDR1 MDHEN and CDR2 SYDVKM. This CDR3 has 17 residues. The J segment lost 8 bases and the V segment lost 2 bases, leaving 15 bases of the junction unmatched. CDR3: CASSLGVLRDRAKGYTF. Written as DNA, the CDR3 is TGTGCCAGCAGTTTAGGGGTCTTACGGGACAGGGCTAAAGGCTACACCTTC.